One and the same sample provided the 30 T cell receptor beta chains below, sequenced in a study of T cells in Graves' hyperthyroidism and ophthalmopathy. RNA transcripts served as the template for amplifying TCR beta CDR3 regions. First-round RT-PCR of the TCR CDR3 relied on the HTBI primer set. TCRdb reanalysed the multiplex PCR reads using MiXCR and keeps one entry per CDR3 protein. The sample has more than 350,000 distinct CDR3 sequences; about 14% are singletons. The specimen was blood. All receptors come from a woman in her 30s with Graves' ophthalmopathy.

This clonotype was seen many times. V usage is TRBV12-5 and J usage is TRBJ2-1; D not certain. CDR3 length: 20 amino acids. Trimming left V 0 bases short and J 1 base short, with 22 bases between. Germline assignment: CDR1 LGHNT and CDR2 FRNRAP. CDR3 sequence reads: CASGLVLPFRLLGSYNEQFF. The CDR3, as DNA: TGTGCTAGTGGTTTGGTACTTCCTTTCCGACTGCTGGGGTCCTACAATGAGCAGTTCTTC. The variable domain in full, completed from reference TRBV12-5 and TRBJ2-1, reads DARVTQTPRHKVTEMGQEVTMRCQPILGHNTVFWYRQTMMQGLELLAYFRNRAPLDDSGMPKDRFSAEMPDATLATLKIQPSEPRDSAVYFCASGLVLPFRLLGSYNEQFFGPGTRLTVL.

The table lists this clonotype with many counts. The V and J genes are TRBV20-1 and TRBJ2-7, with 9 bases lining up with TRBD2. The CDR3 runs 16 residues. Germline lookup yields CDR1 DFQATT and CDR2 SNEGSKA (reference sequence). V was pared by 3 bases and J by 6 bases, with 15 bases of the junction left unmatched. CDR3 sequence reads: CSARGPTRGGLVEQYF. The CDR3 DNA is TGCAGTGCTAGGGGCCCTACGCGGGGGGGCCTGGTCGAGCAGTACTTC.

To note about this clonotype: This may be a read error, as it is one base from a much larger clone. The gene calls are TRBV20-1 and TRBJ2-7, with a weak D call TRBD1 (5 bases). CDR3 size: 15 residues. V was trimmed by 0 bases and J by 3 bases, leaving 15 bases between them. Germline V CDR1 and CDR2: DFQATT, SNEGSKA (reference sequence). The CDR3 coding sequence is TGCAGTGCTAGAGATTCCGCAGGGTATGGCTACGAGCAGTACTTC. Translation gives CSARDSAGYGYEQYF.

In the case of this clonotype: The junction differs from germline at one of its ends, possibly a read error. This chain links TRBV6-1 with TRBJ2-2; TRBD1 or TRBD2 may be the D gene (5 bases each). The CDR3 is 14 residues long. In germline, CDR1 is MNHNS, CDR2 SASEGT. CDR3 region: CASQSTQGSGELLF. The CDR3 region has the DNA TGTGCCAGCCAATCGACTCAGGGCTCCGGGGAGCTGCTTTTT.

Ten or more counts support this clonotype. The chain carries TRBV11-2 and TRBJ2-1; D could derive from TRBD1 or TRBD2 (5 bases each). Trimming shortened V by 1 base and J by 10 bases, and 8 bases separated the two germline ends. The V gene's germline CDR1 is SGHAT and CDR2 FQNNGV. The length of the CDR3 is 12 residues. The CDR3 DNA follows: TGTGCCAGCAGCTTAGGACGGGGCGAGCAGTTCTTC. It codes for CASSLGRGEQFF.

The chain employs TRBV7-6 and TRBJ2-2, with 8 bases fitting TRBD2. J gave up 3 bases and V 5 bases, and 5 bases lay outside the gene matches. This CDR3 region has 15 residues. Germline CDR1 SGHVS, CDR2 FNYEAQ. DNA for the CDR3: TGTGCCAGCAGCCCTATGCGGGGGGACACCGGGGAGCTGTTTTTT. Its translation is CASSPMRGDTGELFF.

There are a few counts of this clonotype. A much larger clone differs by one base, so this may be a read error. V is TRBV20-1 and J is TRBJ2-1; D is perhaps TRBD2 (6 bases). The CDR3 has 14 amino acids. CDR1 is DFQATT and CDR2 is SNEGSKA in the germline V gene (reference sequence). The CDR3 sequence is CSASPSDSSNEQFF. The CDR3 DNA is TGCAGTGCTAGTCCTAGCGACTCCTCCAATGAGCAGTTCTTC.

This clonotype has just a few counts. The V and J genes are TRBV5-6 and TRBJ2-7, with 9 bases that match TRBD1. Germline-derived CDR1 and CDR2 are SGHDT and YYEEEE. The CDR3 contains 15 residues. V lost 4 bases to trimming and J lost 1 base; unmatched junction nucleotides: 6. This CDR3 reads CASSPTGGRSYEQYF. The CDR3 DNA is TGTGCCAGCAGCCCTACAGGGGGCAGATCCTACGAGCAGTACTTC.

This clonotype occurred many times. The CDR3 DNA is TGTGCCAGCAGAAACGGTGCGGGGAGCTCCTATAATTCACCCCTCCACTTT. Translated, it gives CASRNGAGSSYNSPLHF. J is TRBJ1-6 and V is TRBV27; no firm D call. Germline CDR1 MNHEY, CDR2 SMNVEV (reference sequence). This CDR3 has 17 amino acids. Deletions cut 6 bases from V and 0 bases from J, with 15 bases between.

The V call is TRBV4-1, the J call TRBJ1-4; 8 nucleotides line up with TRBD1. Germline lookup yields CDR1 MGHRA and CDR2 YSYEKL. Trimming cost V 3 bases and J 7 bases; bases outside gene matches: 1. This CDR3 has 13 residues. The CDR3 region is CASSQDRVEKLFF. The CDR3 bases are TGCGCCAGCAGCCAGGACAGGGTTGAAAAACTGTTTTTT.

As for this clonotype: Germline is not matched at one junction end, which may reflect a read error. This rearrangement joins TRBV15 to TRBJ1-5; tentative D call: TRBD1 (6 bases). CDR1 LNHNV and CDR2 YYDKDF come from the germline V gene (reference sequence). The CDR3 consists of 14 residues. The CDR3 sequence: CATSRDDRNQLQHF. DNA of the CDR3: TGTGCCACCAGCAGAGATGACAGGAATCAGCTCCAGCATTTT. The complete variable domain, with remaining parts taken from reference TRBV15 and TRBJ1-5, reads DAMVIQNPRYQVTQFGKPVTLSCSQTLNHNVMYWYQQKSSQAPKLLFHYYDKDFNNEADTPDNFQSRRPNTSFCFLDIRSPGLGDTAMYLCATSRDDRNQLQHFGDGTRLSIL.

This clonotype was seen repeatedly, ten times or more. This chain connects TRBV27 to TRBJ2-7; no clear D. The CDR3 loop spans 13 amino acids. Trimming took off 2 bases at V and 3 bases at J, with 8 bases between the two ends. Germline values: CDR1 MNHEY, CDR2 SMNVEV (reference sequence). CDR3: CASSLIQYYEQYF. CDR3 in DNA: TGTGCCAGCAGTTTAATCCAGTACTACGAGCAGTACTTC.

This clonotype occurred a few times. It may be a read error: a sequence one base away is much more abundant. This chain links TRBV2 with TRBJ2-1; TRBD2 agrees at 7 bases. The CDR3 has 12 residues. The germline V gene encodes CDR1 SNHLY and CDR2 FYNNEI. The CDR3 here is CARAGVANEQLF. CDR3 nucleotides: TGTGCCAGGGCGGGGGTAGCGAATGAGCAGCTCTTC.

The CDR3: CASSLGLIRGYTF. For the CDR3, the DNA is TGTGCCAGCAGCTTAGGTCTTATACGTGGCTACACCTTC. This sequence joins TRBV7-2 and TRBJ1-2, with unresolved D. The CDR3 sequence is 13 residues long. Germline V gene lookup returns CDR1 SGHTA and CDR2 FQGNSA. Trimming left V 1 base short and J 7 bases short, with 10 bases between. Looking up the rest from reference TRBV7-2 and TRBJ1-2 gives the full variable domain: GAGVSQSPSNKVTEKGKDVELRCDPISGHTALYWYRQSLGQGLEFLIYFQGNSAPDKSGLPSDRFSAERTGGSVSTLTIQRTQQEDSAVYLCASSLGLIRGYTFGSGTRLTVV.

As concerns this clonotype: This may be a read error: a much more frequent sequence differs by one nucleotide. The chain uses TRBV12-3 or TRBV12-4 and TRBJ2-5; TRBD1 matches at 9 bases. The CDR3 has 14 amino acids. The CDR3 sequence: CASSFNRGQETRYF. The DNA for the CDR3 is TGTGCCAGCAGTTTTAACAGGGGGCAAGAGACCCGGTACTTC.

This clonotype was seen a few times. The J gene is TRBJ2-3, the V gene TRBV29-1; no firm D call. CDR3 size: 12 residues. In germline, CDR1 is SQVTM, CDR2 ANQGSEA. Between the trimmed V and J ends, which lost 0 bases and 3 bases, there was a span of 4 bases. CDR3 sequence reads: CSVEERTDTQYF. CDR3 in DNA: TGCAGCGTTGAAGAAAGGACAGATACGCAGTATTTT.

There are many counts of this clonotype. The rearrangement joins TRBV28 to TRBJ1-4; no clear D gene. There are 12 residues in the CDR3. Looked up from germline, CDR1 is MDHEN and CDR2 is SYDVKM. The V and J ends lost 6 bases and 4 bases respectively, with 6 bases between them. In DNA, the CDR3 is TGTGCCAGCAGAGTTAGTAATGAAAAACTGTTTTTT. Protein sequence: CASRVSNEKLFF.

This clonotype occurred many times. This chain uses TRBV7-9 with TRBJ2-2; D is unclear. CDR1 and CDR2 (germline): SEHNR, FQNEAQ (reference sequence). The CDR3 has 14 amino acids. Trimming cost V 1 base and J 2 bases, with 5 bases left between them. The CDR3 bases are TGTGCCAGCAGCTTAGGTGCTAACACCGGGGAGCTGTTTTTT. This translates into CASSLGANTGELFF. Full variable domain (missing parts from reference TRBV7-9 and TRBJ2-2): DTGVSQNPRHKITKRGQNVTFRCDPISEHNRLYWYRQTLGQGPEFLTYFQNEAQLEKSRLLSDRFSAERPKGSFSTLEIQRTEQGDSAMYLCASSLGANTGELFFGEGSRLTVL.

This clonotype appeared a few times. The V call is TRBV29-1, the J call TRBJ1-1; D is ambiguous. V lost 5 bases and J 6 bases, leaving 13 bases between the germline ends. Germline values: CDR1 SQVTM, CDR2 ANQGSEA. The CDR3 has 12 residues. The CDR3 nucleotides are TGCAGCGTTCGCCCATCCGGCTCTGAAGCTTTCTTT. This gives the protein CSVRPSGSEAFF.

This clonotype was detected many times. This rearrangement joins TRBV6-1 to TRBJ1-5, with 7 nucleotides matching TRBD1. V shed 8 bases and J 0 bases; nucleotides not matched to a gene: 7. Per germline, CDR1 MNHNS and CDR2 SASEGT. This CDR3 region has 15 residues. The CDR3 DNA follows: TGTGCCAGCTCTCGGACAGGCTATAGCAATCAGCCCCAGCATTTT. Translation gives CASSRTGYSNQPQHF.

This clonotype was found many times. The V and J genes are TRBV7-9 and TRBJ1-4; D remains ambiguous. This CDR3 is 14 amino acids long. With 4 bases removed from V and 5 bases from J, the gap between germline ends came to 11 bases. CDR1 is SEHNR and CDR2 is FQNEAQ in the germline V gene (reference sequence). The CDR3 sequence: CASSSLFRNEKLFF. The CDR3 DNA reads as TGTGCCAGCAGCTCCCTGTTCAGGAATGAAAAACTGTTTTTT. The complete variable domain, with remaining parts taken from reference TRBV7-9 and TRBJ1-4, reads DTGVSQNPRHKITKRGQNVTFRCDPISEHNRLYWYRQTLGQGPEFLTYFQNEAQLEKSRLLSDRFSAERPKGSFSTLEIQRTEQGDSAMYLCASSSLFRNEKLFFGSGTQLSVL.

This clonotype has ten or more counts. V gene TRBV11-1 combines with J gene TRBJ2-7; 8 positions match TRBD1. This CDR3 has 13 amino acids. The germline CDR1 and CDR2 sequences are SGHAT and FQDESV (reference sequence). V trimming: 5 bases; J trimming: 3 bases; junction bases outside the gene matches: 3. CDR3 region: CASSKTGGYEQYF. The CDR3, as DNA: TGTGCCAGCAGCAAAACAGGGGGCTACGAGCAGTACTTC.

This clonotype was observed many times. The chain is built from TRBV11-2 and TRBJ2-7; no clear D gene. From germline, CDR1 is SGHAT and CDR2 FQNNGV. Trimming left V 4 bases short and J 4 bases short, with 11 bases between. The CDR3 contains 13 residues. CDR3 sequence: CASSSRPEYEQYF. The CDR3 bases are TGTGCCAGCAGCTCAAGGCCCGAATACGAGCAGTACTTC.

The chain employs TRBV20-1 and TRBJ2-1; 8 nucleotides align to TRBD1. There are 14 residues in the CDR3. J lost 9 bases, V lost 3 bases, and 10 bases had no gene match. The germline gives CDR1 DFQATT, CDR2 SNEGSKA (reference sequence). The CDR3 protein is CSARKDRVAPEQFF. In DNA form, the CDR3 reads TGCAGTGCTAGGAAGGACAGGGTAGCCCCTGAGCAGTTCTTC.

This clonotype was observed at least ten times. V gene TRBV3-1 combines with J gene TRBJ2-5; D is possibly TRBD2 (5 bases). The V end lost 2 bases, the J end lost 2 bases, and 15 bases lay between the germline ends. The CDR3 consists of 16 residues. Germline V gives CDR1 LGHDT, CDR2 YNNKEL (reference sequence). CDR3 residues: CASSQHAGKPQETQYF. Written as DNA, the CDR3 is TGTGCCAGCAGCCAACACGCCGGGAAACCTCAAGAGACCCAGTACTTC.

This clonotype was seen only once. V usage is TRBV7-3 and J usage is TRBJ1-6, with a possible D match to TRBD1 (6 bases). The CDR3 is 16 residues long. Trimming pared 5 bases from V and 7 bases from J, leaving 18 bases between. From germline, CDR1 is SGHTA and CDR2 FQGTGA. The CDR3, as DNA: TGTGCCAGCAGCCGCAGAGGGGGGGGCGAAAATTCACCCCTCCACTTT. It yields the protein CASSRRGGGENSPLHF.

The V call is TRBV29-1, the J call TRBJ2-6; a possible D gene is TRBD1 (5 bases). Germline CDR1 and CDR2: SQVTM and ANQGSEA. Trimming left V 4 bases short and J 2 bases short, with 6 bases between. The CDR3 sequence is 13 residues long. CDR3: CSVGQPGANVLTF. The CDR3 coding sequence is TGCAGCGTTGGACAGCCTGGGGCCAACGTCCTGACTTTC.

In its sample, this clonotype was seen once. At one end the junction does not follow the germline gene, possibly because of a read error. The J gene is TRBJ2-7, the V gene TRBV27, with D possibly being TRBD1 (6 bases). The CDR3 spans 15 residues. Germline CDR1 and CDR2: MNHEY and SMNVEV (reference sequence). The CDR3 spells CTSSKLPGHRYEQYF. The CDR3 DNA reads TGTACCAGCAGTAAACTACCGGGACATCGATACGAGCAGTACTTC.

This clonotype was seen many times. The V call is TRBV11-2, the J call TRBJ1-1; D remains ambiguous. Germline V CDR1 and CDR2: SGHAT, FQNNGV. The CDR3 consists of 13 residues. Trimming cost V 2 bases and J 8 bases, with 12 bases left between them. The CDR3 sequence: CASSLSAYSEAFF. As DNA, the CDR3 is TGTGCCAGCAGCTTATCGGCATACTCAGAAGCTTTCTTT.

This clonotype was observed a handful of times. At one end, the junction sequence differs from germline, possibly due to a read error. The V and J genes are TRBV5-1 and TRBJ2-7, with 7 bases fitting TRBD1. Looked up from germline, CDR1 is SGHRS and CDR2 is YFSETQ. The CDR3 runs to 19 residues. CDR3 DNA: TGTGCCAGCAGCCCAGGCGGACGTGTACCCGGACAGGCCCACTACGAGCAGTACTTC. Protein sequence: CASSPGGRVPGQAHYEQYF.